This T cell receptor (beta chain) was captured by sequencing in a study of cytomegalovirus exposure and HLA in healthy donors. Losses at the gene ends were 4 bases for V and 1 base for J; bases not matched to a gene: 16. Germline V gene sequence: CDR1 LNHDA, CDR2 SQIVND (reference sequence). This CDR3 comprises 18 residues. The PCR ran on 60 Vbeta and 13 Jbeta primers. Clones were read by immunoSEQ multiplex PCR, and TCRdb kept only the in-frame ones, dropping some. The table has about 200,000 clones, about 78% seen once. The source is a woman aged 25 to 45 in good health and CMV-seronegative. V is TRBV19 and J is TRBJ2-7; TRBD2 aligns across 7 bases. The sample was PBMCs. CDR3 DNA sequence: TGTGCCAGTAGTAAACGTGTCAGGACTAGTAGCAGTTCCTACGAGCAGTACTTC. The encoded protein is CASSKRVRTSSSSYEQYF. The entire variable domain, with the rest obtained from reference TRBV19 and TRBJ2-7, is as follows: DGGITQSPKYLFRKEGQNVTLSCEQNLNHDAMYWYRQDPGQGLRLIYYSQIVNDFQKGDIAEGYSVSREKKESFPLTVTSAQKNPTAFYLCASSKRVRTSSSSYEQYFGPGTRLTVT.